This passage covers 8 T cell receptor beta chains from one sample sequenced in a study of shared clonotypes between healthy human individuals. The table came from immunoSEQ multiplex PCR; TCRdb's copy has only in-frame clones and leaves some out. The table shows approximately 720,000 clones, with approximately 79% occurring only once. The sample taken for sequencing was memory CD4+ T cells sorted from blood. Subset meaning: CD45RA-negative fraction. Receptor source: a woman aged 25-40 years in good health.

The chain carries TRBV6-5 and TRBJ1-4, with TRBD1 as a possible D gene (6 bases). Germline V gives CDR1 MNHEY, CDR2 SVGAGI. V was cut by 0 bases and J by 7 bases, with 9 bases left in between. This CDR3 comprises 14 residues. The CDR3 DNA reads TGTGCCAGCAGTTACTCAGGGGGTCGTGAAAAACTGTTTTTT. This codes for CASSYSGGREKLFF.

The V call is TRBV2, the J call TRBJ2-7, with no clear D. Germline values: CDR1 SNHLY, CDR2 FYNNEI. The V and J ends lost 5 bases and 4 bases respectively, with 9 bases between them. The CDR3 has 12 residues. CDR3: CASSPHMYEQYF. The CDR3, as DNA: TGTGCCAGCAGTCCCCACATGTACGAGCAGTACTTC.

The gene calls are TRBV18 and TRBJ1-1, with 7 bases lining up with TRBD1. Trimming at V came to 4 bases and at J to 1 base, leaving 9 bases not matched to a gene. Germline assignment: CDR1 KGHSH and CDR2 LQKENI. The CDR3 sequence is 16 residues long. CDR3: CASSLLDRVENTEAFF. As DNA, the CDR3 is TGTGCCAGCTCACTCCTTGACAGGGTGGAGAACACTGAAGCTTTCTTT.

This clone was observed a single time. This sequence joins TRBV29-1 and TRBJ2-7, with D unclear. Per the germline V gene, CDR1 is SQVTM and CDR2 is ANQGSEA. CDR3 length: 13 residues. V was shortened by 4 bases and J by 2 bases, with 12 bases between the two germline ends. The CDR3 loop reads CSVAVAATYEQYF. Here the CDR3 DNA reads TGCAGCGTTGCCGTGGCTGCCACCTACGAGCAGTACTTC.

The chain employs TRBV28 and TRBJ2-7; 7 nucleotides match TRBD1. The CDR3 totals 14 residues. V shed 5 bases and J 2 bases; nucleotides not matched to a gene: 6. Per the germline V gene, CDR1 is MDHEN and CDR2 is SYDVKM. CDR3 protein: CASSTGAATYEQYF. CDR3 in DNA: TGTGCCAGCAGTACAGGGGCCGCAACCTACGAGCAGTACTTC.

The chain is built from TRBV6-1 and TRBJ2-2; D might be TRBD1 (6 bases). Germline-derived CDR1 and CDR2 are MNHNS and SASEGT. The CDR3 contains 13 residues. V was pared by 8 bases and J by 2 bases, with 9 bases between. The CDR3 sequence is CASPDRNTGELFF. CDR3 DNA sequence: TGTGCCAGCCCGGACAGAAACACCGGGGAGCTGTTTTTT.

This sequence joins TRBV14 and TRBJ2-3; D ambiguous. The V gene lost 3 bases and the J gene lost 2 bases, with 9 bases spanning the gap. The CDR3 is made up of 14 amino acids. Germline CDR1 and CDR2: SGHDN and FVKESK. The CDR3 DNA reads TGTGCCAGCAGCCACCTCGATCCCACAGATACGCAGTATTTT. This translates into CASSHLDPTDTQYF.

The rearrangement uses TRBV23-1 and TRBJ2-2; TRBD2 aligns across 11 bases. TRBV23-1 qualifies as an ORF whose function is uncertain. The CDR3 sequence is 19 residues long. V was clipped by 0 bases and J by 6 bases; unmatched bases: 12. The CDR3 nucleotides read TGCGCCAGCAGTCAATCGTACCTAGCGGGAGGAGGTAGGGCCGGGGAGCTGTTTTTT. Amino acid sequence: CASSQSYLAGGGRAGELFF.